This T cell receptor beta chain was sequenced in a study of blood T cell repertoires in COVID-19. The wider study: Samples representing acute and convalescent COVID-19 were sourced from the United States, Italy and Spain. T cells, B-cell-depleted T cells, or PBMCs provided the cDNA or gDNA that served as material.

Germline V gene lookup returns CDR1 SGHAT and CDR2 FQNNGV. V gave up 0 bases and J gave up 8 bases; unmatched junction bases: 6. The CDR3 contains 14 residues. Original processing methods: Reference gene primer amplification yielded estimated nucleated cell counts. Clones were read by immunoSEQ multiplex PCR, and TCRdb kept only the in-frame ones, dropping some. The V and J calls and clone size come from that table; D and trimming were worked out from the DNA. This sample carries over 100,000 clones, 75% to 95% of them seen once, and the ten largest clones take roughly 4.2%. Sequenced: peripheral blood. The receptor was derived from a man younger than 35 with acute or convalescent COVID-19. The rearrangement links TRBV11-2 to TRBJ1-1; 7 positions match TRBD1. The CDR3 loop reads CASSLDHSGGEAFF. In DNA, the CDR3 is TGTGCCAGCAGCTTAGATCATTCAGGGGGAGAAGCTTTCTTT.